This T cell receptor (beta chain) came from a study of control samples from healthy donors and cancer patients. The CDR3 has 16 amino acids. V was clipped by 4 bases and J by 6 bases; unmatched bases: 7. Germline values: CDR1 LGHDT, CDR2 YNNKEL (reference sequence). Assay used: immunoSEQ multiplex PCR; TCRdb lists only in-frame clones, some missing. The sample includes roughly 52,000 clones, roughly 96% of them seen just once. This clonotype was sampled from a woman in her twenties or thirties in good health. Sequences were obtained from blood. The chain uses TRBV3-1 (or the pseudogene TRBV3-2) and TRBJ2-2; 11 bases are a match to TRBD2. The chain's CDR3 is CASSPLLAGEPGELFF. Here the CDR3 DNA reads TGTGCCAGCAGCCCACTACTAGCGGGAGAACCCGGGGAGCTGTTTTTT.